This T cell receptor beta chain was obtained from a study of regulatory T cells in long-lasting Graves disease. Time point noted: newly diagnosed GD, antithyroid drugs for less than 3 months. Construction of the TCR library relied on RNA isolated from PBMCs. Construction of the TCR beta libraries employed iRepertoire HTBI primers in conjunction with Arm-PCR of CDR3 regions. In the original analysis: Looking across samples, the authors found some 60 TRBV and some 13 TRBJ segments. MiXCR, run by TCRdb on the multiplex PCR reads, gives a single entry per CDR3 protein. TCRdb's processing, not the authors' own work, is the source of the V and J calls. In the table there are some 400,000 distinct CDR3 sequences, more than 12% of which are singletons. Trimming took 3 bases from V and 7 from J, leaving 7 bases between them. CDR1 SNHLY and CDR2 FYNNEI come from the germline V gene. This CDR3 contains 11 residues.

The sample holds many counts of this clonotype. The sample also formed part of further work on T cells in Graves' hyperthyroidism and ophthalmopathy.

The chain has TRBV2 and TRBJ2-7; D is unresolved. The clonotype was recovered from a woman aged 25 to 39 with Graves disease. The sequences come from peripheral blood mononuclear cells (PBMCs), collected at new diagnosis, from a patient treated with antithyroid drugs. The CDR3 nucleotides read TGTGCCAGCAGTGAGTCAGCGGAGCAGTACTTC. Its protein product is CASSESAEQYF.